This T cell receptor beta chain was sequenced during a study of PD-1 blockade in classical Hodgkin lymphoma. Study results and caveats: Complete responders showed a baseline diversity that resembled the diversity of newly diagnosed patients.

Each patient experienced a relapse that followed autologous stem cell transplantation, and brentuximab vedotin exposure varied. In germline, CDR1 is LNHNV, CDR2 YYDKDF (reference sequence). This CDR3 contains 15 residues. V lost 3 bases, J lost 2 bases, and 14 bases lay in between. Notes on this clone: Antigen unknown.

Sequenced by immunoSEQ multiplex PCR; TCRdb stores in-frame clones only, minus some. Here the sample spans about 63,000 clones, approximately 90% being singletons. Source: peripheral blood mononuclear cells (PBMCs), taken before the second cycle of nivolumab. This clonotype was obtained from a human donor with classical Hodgkin lymphoma. This chain uses TRBV15 with TRBJ2-7, with a possible D match to TRBD2 (5 bases). The chain's CDR3 is CATSSAAAGTYEQYF. The CDR3 coding sequence is TGTGCCACCAGCAGCGCCGCGGCGGGTACCTACGAGCAGTACTTC.